These T cell receptor beta chains were read from a single sample in a study of T cell responses to AZD1222 COVID-19 vaccine. Repertoires were generated with immunoSEQ multiplex PCR, while TCRdb's copy carries only in-frame clones and drops some. The sample yields over 90,000 clones, approximately 90% seen once. The source was peripheral blood, collected 28 days after the second AZD1222 dose. Receptors originate from an adult who received the AZD1222 COVID-19 vaccine. Each CDR3 is given with its conserved first and last residue. The D gene is left open where the match is weak.

j_call v_call d_call cdr3_length cdr3_aa
TRBJ1-5 TRBV19 . 18 CASTDNKNTGPSNQPQHF
TRBJ2-3 TRBV6-5 . 16 CASSSRGGTSTDTQYF
TRBJ2-5 TRBV5-1 TRBD2 15 CASRRAAGGLETQYF
TRBJ1-2 TRBV19 . 15 CASAVGSGHRYGYTF
TRBJ1-4 TRBV2 . 16 CASSGSAGRPNEKLFF
TRBJ2-7 TRBV28 . 14 CASSPGGSSYEQYF
TRBJ2-7 TRBV6-5 . 14 CASSYVRGYYEQYF
TRBJ2-7 TRBV6-2/TRBV6-3 . 13 CASSPGTPHEQYF
TRBJ1-1 TRBV18 . 14 CASSRSDSSTEAFF
TRBJ2-1 TRBV5-4 TRBD2 14 CASRYSGGAGEQFF
TRBJ1-4 TRBV18 . 13 CASSPPGREKLFF
TRBJ2-1 TRBV10-1 TRBD2 18 CASSDPGTSGGAGYEQFF
TRBJ1-2 TRBV5-1 TRBD1 15 CASSLAGTGNYGYTF
TRBJ1-2 TRBV19 TRBD1 11 CASRQGLGYTF
TRBJ1-4 TRBV6-5 . 13 CAVQRAFGEKLFF
TRBJ1-1 TRBV28 TRBD1 15 CASTPQGARITEAFF
TRBJ1-6 TRBV7-9 TRBD1 16 CASSLGQGFYNSPLHF
TRBJ1-1 TRBV13 . 12 CASSPDSSEAFF
TRBJ1-1 TRBV18 TRBD1 14 CASSLGQGNTEAFF
TRBJ1-3 TRBV18 . 18 CASSPLLQAGASGNTIYF
TRBJ1-4 TRBV19 . 14 CASSLGATNEKLFF
TRBJ2-3 TRBV5-4 . 14 CASSLGGIKDTQYF
TRBJ1-3 TRBV7-9 . 19 CASSSYPGPTRARGNTIYF
TRBJ1-4 TRBV28 . 12 CASSSLNEKLFF
TRBJ2-7 TRBV30 TRBD1 17 CAGVRDRVNGASYEQYF
TRBJ1-6 TRBV18 . 16 CASSPERQGDNSPLHF
TRBJ1-6 TRBV18 TRBD1 16 CASSLTGNPYNSPLHF
TRBJ1-1 TRBV2 TRBD1 13 CATLTGVNTEAFF
TRBJ1-5 TRBV19 . 16 CASSTNRVSGGQPQHF
TRBJ2-7 TRBV4-3 TRBD2 16 CASSQPGLAGWDEQYF
TRBJ2-7 TRBV5-6 . 15 CASSLGRKGAYEQYF
TRBJ1-1 TRBV2 . 13 CASSLGLGTEAFF
TRBJ2-5 TRBV3-1/TRBV3-2 . 15 CASSQELREWETQYF
TRBJ2-5 TRBV9 TRBD2 16 CASSVGVAGSQETQYF
TRBJ1-2 TRBV10-3 . 13 CAISLKDTNGYTF
TRBJ1-1 TRBV29-1 . 12 CSVSWGDTEAFF
TRBJ1-4 TRBV4-2 . 16 CASSPGVPATNEKLFF
TRBJ1-2 TRBV28 TRBD1 16 CASRLGGQGIVYGYTF
TRBJ1-4 TRBV11-2 . 14 CASSWRGVREKLFF
TRBJ2-7 TRBV4-1 TRBD1 14 CASSPRQGSYEQYF
TRBJ2-1 TRBV6-6 TRBD1 14 CASSGGQGPNEQFF
TRBJ2-1 TRBV7-3 . 17 CASSLRGSTSSYNEQFF
TRBJ1-1 TRBV19 . 14 CASSPVTVYTEAFF
TRBJ2-3 TRBV5-1 TRBD1 17 CASSLGARRGGPGTQYF
TRBJ1-3 TRBV30 . 15 CAWSVGQISGNTIYF
TRBJ1-5 TRBV19 . 12 CASSIDLQPQHF
TRBJ1-1 TRBV11-3 TRBD1 14 CASSPRDRGTEAFF
TRBJ1-1 TRBV2 TRBD1 13 CATSDRVDTEAFF
TRBJ2-5 TRBV11-3 . 15 CASSSSPGSKETQYF
TRBJ1-2 TRBV27 TRBD1 18 CASSPSDRQGALDYGYTF